The 3 T cell receptor beta chains listed next were all sequenced from one sample in a study of T cells in Graves' hyperthyroidism and ophthalmopathy (dated by TCRdb to about 2019). The library relied on multiplex PCR. TCRdb names Illumina HiSeq 2000 as the instrument used. Amplification of TCR beta CDR3 regions was carried out from RNA transcripts. The first round of RT-PCR for the TCR CDR3 was performed with the HTBI primer set and the Qiagen OneStep RT-PCR kit. TCRdb reran the public reads through fastp at Q25 and MiXCR, keeping productive beta chains. Each CDR3 protein gets just one entry, which takes the most common genes and DNA from the rows behind it. This sample has about 640,000 distinct CDR3 sequences in its table, and more than 20% of those were observed once. The ten top clones hold about 34% of the sample. Sequences were obtained from blood. These receptors all stem from a man under 40 with Graves' ophthalmopathy.

This clonotype has at least ten counts. V gene TRBV6-1 combines with J gene TRBJ1-2; TRBD1 aligns across 7 bases. Germline values: CDR1 MNHNS, CDR2 SASEGT. CDR3 length equals 14 residues. V gave up 5 bases and J gave up 6 bases; unmatched junction bases: 9. The CDR3 DNA reads TGTGCCAGCAGTTACGACAGGGTCTCGGATGGCTACACCTTC. It translates to CASSYDRVSDGYTF.

V gene TRBV29-1 combines with J gene TRBJ2-2; D unresolved. This CDR3 region has 15 residues. CDR1 and CDR2 from the germline V gene are SQVTM and ANQGSEA. V was clipped by 5 bases and J by 5 bases, with 18 bases between them. The DNA for the CDR3 is TGCAGCGTTAAATTTAGGGCCTACTCGACCGGGGAGCTGTTTTTT. Encoded protein: CSVKFRAYSTGELFF.

Concerning this clonotype itself: This may stem from a read error, because a much larger clone lies one nucleotide away. This sequence joins TRBV6-9 and TRBJ1-1, with D perhaps matching TRBD1 (6 bases). The germline gives CDR1 MNHGY, CDR2 SVAAGI. The CDR3 extends over 17 amino acids. The germline V and J ends were trimmed by 3 bases and 6 bases, with 23 bases remaining between them. The CDR3 DNA reads TGTGCCAGCAGTTACCTAATACAGGGCAAGGGGGACGCTGAAGCTTTCTTT. Translating it yields CASSYLIQGKGDAEAFF.